The source of this TCR beta chain is a study of shared clonotypes between healthy human individuals. Germline assignment: CDR1 SEHNR and CDR2 FQNEAQ (reference sequence). The ends lost 5 bases at V and 1 base at J; junction bases unmatched: 8. The CDR3 covers 16 residues. The protocol was immunoSEQ multiplex PCR, while the TCRdb copy is restricted to in-frame clones and leaves out a portion. The sample has approximately 440,000 clones, roughly four fifths seen once. This sequence was found in a middle-aged woman in good health. Some clones in this sample may be carry-over from other donors' samples. This rearrangement joins TRBV7-9 to TRBJ2-7, with 10 positions matching TRBD1. Sample: PBMCs. The CDR3 DNA is TGTGCCAGCAGCGACCACCGGGACAGGGGTTCCTACGAGCAGTACTTC. Protein product: CASSDHRDRGSYEQYF.